This T cell receptor beta chain was recorded in a study of T cell repertoires in cytomegalovirus infection (dated by TCRdb to between 2018 and 2021). In the study overall: Donor HLA type was relevant to the analysis, as public TCR beta signatures indicated carriage of CMV infection together with the matching HLA type. On the study overall, not on this receptor specifically: Cumulative frequency of public TCR beta family members discriminated carriers of CMV infection plus the relevant HLA type in this cohort and an independent approximately 370-donor cohort. The ex vivo response was dominated by HLA-C-restricted CMV-specific TCR beta clonotypes, which also provided the single most frequent clonotype in two of eight donors.

The sequencer listed for this sample is Illumina HiSeq 1500. TCRdb reprocessed the public reads (quality trimming at Q25 with fastp, clone calling with MiXCR) and kept in-frame beta chains. Rows with a matching CDR3 protein are joined into one entry that keeps the most common DNA and genes. Counted in this sample were hundreds of thousands of distinct CDR3 sequences; about 20% of them appeared once. Of the sample, roughly 18% is held by the ten largest clones. In its sample, this clonotype was seen a few times. Which antigen it targets is not known. The record has no base qualities; no much larger clone is one base away. Including the terminal cysteine and phenylalanine, the CDR3 comprises 16 residues. Solely the CDR3 DNA is kept, with 48 bases framed from the first base. The germline V gene encodes CDR1 MNHEY and CDR2 SMNVEV (reference sequence). The germline V end is reduced by 1 base and the J end by 0 bases; junction bases left unmatched: 2.

This receptor was identified in a human donor in good health (CMV status not recorded). Some clones in this sample may be carry-over from other donors' samples. Source material: CD8+ T cells from PBMCs. The chain was built from TRBV27 and TRBJ2-1, with 8 junctional bases fitting TRBD2. Here is the DNA: TGTGCCAGCAGTTTATGGAGCGGGAGCTCCTACAATGAGCAGTTCTTC. Its product reads: CASSLWSGSSYNEQFF.